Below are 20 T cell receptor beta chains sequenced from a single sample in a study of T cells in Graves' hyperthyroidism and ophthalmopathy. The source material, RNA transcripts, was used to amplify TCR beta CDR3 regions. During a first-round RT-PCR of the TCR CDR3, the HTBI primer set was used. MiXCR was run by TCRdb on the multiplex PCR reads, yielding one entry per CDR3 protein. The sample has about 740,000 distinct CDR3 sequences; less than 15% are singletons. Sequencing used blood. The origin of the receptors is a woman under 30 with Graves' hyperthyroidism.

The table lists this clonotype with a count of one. CDR3 sequence: CASSFRQGAGPGEQYF. In nucleotides, the CDR3 is TGTGCCAGCAGTTTTCGACAGGGGGCGGGCCCGGGCGAGCAGTACTTC. V is TRBV12-3 or TRBV12-4 and J is TRBJ2-7, with 10 bases aligning to TRBD1. V dropped 3 bases and J dropped 6; count of bases not matched to a gene: 11. This CDR3 comprises 16 residues.

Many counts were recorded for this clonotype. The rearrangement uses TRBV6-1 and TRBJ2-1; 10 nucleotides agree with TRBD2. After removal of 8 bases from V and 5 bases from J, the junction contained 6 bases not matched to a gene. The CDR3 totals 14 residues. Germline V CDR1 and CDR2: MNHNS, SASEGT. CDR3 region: CASSWTSGDNEQFF. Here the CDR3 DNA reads TGTGCCAGCTCATGGACTAGCGGCGACAATGAGCAGTTCTTC.

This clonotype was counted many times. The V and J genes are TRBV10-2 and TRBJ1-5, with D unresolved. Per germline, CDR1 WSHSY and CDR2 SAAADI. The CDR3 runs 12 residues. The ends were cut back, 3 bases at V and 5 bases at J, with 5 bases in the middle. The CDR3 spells CASSDMDQPQHF. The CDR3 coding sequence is TGCGCCAGCAGTGATATGGATCAGCCCCAGCATTTT.

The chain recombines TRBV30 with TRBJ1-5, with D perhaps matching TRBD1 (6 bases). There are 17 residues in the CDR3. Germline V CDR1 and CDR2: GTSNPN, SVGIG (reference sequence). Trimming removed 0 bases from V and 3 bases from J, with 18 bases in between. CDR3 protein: CAWSVPGAGVINQPQHF. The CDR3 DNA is TGTGCCTGGAGTGTACCTGGGGCAGGGGTGATCAATCAGCCCCAGCATTTT. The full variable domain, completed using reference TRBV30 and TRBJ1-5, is SQTIHQWPATLVQPVGSPLSLECTVEGTSNPNLYWYRQAAGRGLQLLFYSVGIGQISSEVPQNLSASRPQDRQFILSSKKLLLSDSGFYLCAWSVPGAGVINQPQHFGDGTRLSIL.

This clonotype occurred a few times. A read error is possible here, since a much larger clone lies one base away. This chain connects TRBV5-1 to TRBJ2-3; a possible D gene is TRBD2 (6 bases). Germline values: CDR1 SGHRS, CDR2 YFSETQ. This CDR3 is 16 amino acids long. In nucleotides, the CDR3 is TGCGCCAACAGCTTGGCCTTGCGGGGAAGCACAGATACGCAGTATTTT. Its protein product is CANSLALRGSTDTQYF.

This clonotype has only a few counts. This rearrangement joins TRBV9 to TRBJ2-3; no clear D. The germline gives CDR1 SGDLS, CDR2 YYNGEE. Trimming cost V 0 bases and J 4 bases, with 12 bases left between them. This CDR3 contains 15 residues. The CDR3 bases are TGTGCCAGCAGCGTAGGCCCACCCTCGGCAGATACGCAGTATTTT. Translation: CASSVGPPSADTQYF.

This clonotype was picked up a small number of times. The DNA for the CDR3 is TGCAGCATCGGATTCAATGAGCAGTTCTTC. Its translation is CSIGFNEQFF. The J gene is TRBJ2-1, the V gene TRBV29-1; D gene uncertain. The V end lost 8 bases, the J end lost 6 bases, and 8 bases lay between the germline ends. Germline CDR1 and CDR2: SQVTM and ANQGSEA. The CDR3 is 10 amino acids.

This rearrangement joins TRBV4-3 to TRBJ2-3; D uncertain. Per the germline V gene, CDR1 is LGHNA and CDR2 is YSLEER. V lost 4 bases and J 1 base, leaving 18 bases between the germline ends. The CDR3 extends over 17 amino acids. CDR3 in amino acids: CASSLTGPSHGTDTQYF. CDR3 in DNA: TGCGCCAGCAGCCTAACGGGCCCCTCTCATGGCACAGATACGCAGTATTTT.

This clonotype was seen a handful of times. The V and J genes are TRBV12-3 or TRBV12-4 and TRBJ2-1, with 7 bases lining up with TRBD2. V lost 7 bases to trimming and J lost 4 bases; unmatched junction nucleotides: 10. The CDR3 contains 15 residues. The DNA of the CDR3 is TGTGCCAGCACCCAGAGGAGCGGGAATTACAATGAGCAGTTCTTC. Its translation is CASTQRSGNYNEQFF.

The CDR3: CASSPLGGPWLEQYF. The DNA for the CDR3 is TGTGCCAGCAGCCCCCTTGGAGGCCCGTGGCTCGAGCAGTACTTC. The chain combines TRBV7-8 with TRBJ2-7; D might be TRBD2 (5 bases). Per the germline V gene, CDR1 is SGHVS and CDR2 is FQNEAQ. The CDR3 extends over 15 amino acids. The V and J ends lost 5 bases and 6 bases respectively, with 20 bases between them.

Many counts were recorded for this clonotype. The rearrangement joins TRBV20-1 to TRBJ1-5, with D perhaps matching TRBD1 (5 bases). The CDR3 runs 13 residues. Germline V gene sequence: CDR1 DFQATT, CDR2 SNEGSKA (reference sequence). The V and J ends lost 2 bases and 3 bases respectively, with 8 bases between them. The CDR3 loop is CSARRDPNQPQHF. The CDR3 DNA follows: TGCAGTGCTAGACGGGACCCCAATCAGCCCCAGCATTTT.

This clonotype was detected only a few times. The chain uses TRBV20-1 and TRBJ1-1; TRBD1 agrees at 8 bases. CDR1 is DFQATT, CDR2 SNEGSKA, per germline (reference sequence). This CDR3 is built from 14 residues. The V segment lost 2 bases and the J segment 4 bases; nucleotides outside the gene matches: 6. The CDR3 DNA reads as TGCAGTGCTAGACCCCAGGGGGCAGGCACTGAAGCTTTCTTT. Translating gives CSARPQGAGTEAFF.

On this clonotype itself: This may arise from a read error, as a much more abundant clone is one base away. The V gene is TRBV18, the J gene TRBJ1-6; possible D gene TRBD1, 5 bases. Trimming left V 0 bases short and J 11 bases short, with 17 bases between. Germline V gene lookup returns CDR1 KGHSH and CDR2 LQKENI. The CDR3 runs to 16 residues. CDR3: CASSPPGDSSRPPLHF. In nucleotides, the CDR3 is TGTGCCAGCTCACCACCTGGGGACTCCTCCCGGCCACCCCTCCACTTT.

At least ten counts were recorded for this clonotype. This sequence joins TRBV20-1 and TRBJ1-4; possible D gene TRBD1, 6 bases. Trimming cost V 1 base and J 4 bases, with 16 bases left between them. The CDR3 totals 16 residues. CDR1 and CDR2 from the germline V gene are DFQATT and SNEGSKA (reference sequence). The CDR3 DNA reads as TGCAGTGCTAGAGTGGCGGGGGCGCGGAGTAATGAAAAACTGTTTTTT. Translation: CSARVAGARSNEKLFF.

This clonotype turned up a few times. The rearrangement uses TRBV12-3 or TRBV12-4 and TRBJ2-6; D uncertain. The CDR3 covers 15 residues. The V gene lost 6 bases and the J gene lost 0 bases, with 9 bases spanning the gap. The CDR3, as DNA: TGTGCCAGCAGCCGAAGTCGCTCTGGGGCCAACGTCCTGACTTTC. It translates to CASSRSRSGANVLTF.

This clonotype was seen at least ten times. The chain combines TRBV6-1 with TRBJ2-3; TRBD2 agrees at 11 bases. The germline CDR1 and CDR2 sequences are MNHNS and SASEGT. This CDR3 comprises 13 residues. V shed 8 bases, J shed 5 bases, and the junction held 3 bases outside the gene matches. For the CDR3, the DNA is TGTGCCAGCTTAGCGGGAGGGTTAGATACGCAGTATTTT. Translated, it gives CASLAGGLDTQYF.

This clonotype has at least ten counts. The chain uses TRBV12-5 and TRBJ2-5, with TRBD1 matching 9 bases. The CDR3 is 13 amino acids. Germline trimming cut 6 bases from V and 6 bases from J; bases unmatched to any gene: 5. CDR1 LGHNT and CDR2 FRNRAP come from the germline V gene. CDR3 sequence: CASGPDRGKTQYF. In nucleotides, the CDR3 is TGTGCTAGTGGCCCTGACAGGGGGAAGACCCAGTACTTC.

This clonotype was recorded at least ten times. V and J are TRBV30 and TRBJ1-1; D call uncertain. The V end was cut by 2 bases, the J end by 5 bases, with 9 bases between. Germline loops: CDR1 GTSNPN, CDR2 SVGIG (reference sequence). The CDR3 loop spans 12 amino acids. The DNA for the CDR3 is TGTGCCTGGAGTCCACTGGGGACTGAAGCTTTCTTT. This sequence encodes CAWSPLGTEAFF.

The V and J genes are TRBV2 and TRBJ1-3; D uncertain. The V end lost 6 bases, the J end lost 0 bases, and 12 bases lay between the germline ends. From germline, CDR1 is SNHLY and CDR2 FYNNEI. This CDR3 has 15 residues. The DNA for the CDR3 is TGTGCCAGCAGGGGCCCGGGCAGCTCTGGAAACACCATATATTTT. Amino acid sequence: CASRGPGSSGNTIYF. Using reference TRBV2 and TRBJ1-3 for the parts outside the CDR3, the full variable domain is EPEVTQTPSHQVTQMGQEVILRCVPISNHLYFYWYRQILGQKVEFLVSFYNNEISEKSEIFDDQFSVERPDGSNFTLKIRSTKLEDSAMYFCASRGPGSSGNTIYFGEGSWLTVV.

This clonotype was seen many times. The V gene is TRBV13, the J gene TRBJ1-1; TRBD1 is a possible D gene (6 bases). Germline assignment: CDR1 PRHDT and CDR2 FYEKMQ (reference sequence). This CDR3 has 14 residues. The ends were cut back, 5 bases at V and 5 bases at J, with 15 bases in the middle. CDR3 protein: CASSRGQIPTEAFF. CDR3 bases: TGTGCCAGCAGCCGGGGACAAATCCCGACTGAAGCTTTCTTT.